The entry below describes one T cell receptor (beta chain). This clone was found a few times. Its target antigen remains unknown. The record has no base qualities; no much larger clone is one base away. The CDR3, cysteine through phenylalanine, is 16 amino acids long. Only the CDR3 portion is preserved as DNA: 48 bases, with reading frame beginning at the first base. V drops 2 bases and J drops 1 base, leaving 14 bases in between. CDR1 and CDR2, per the germline V gene, are MNHNS and SASEGT. Reading the label with the study, this specimen's time point is: about 28 days (+/-7) after the second vaccine dose. AZD1222 recipients whose second dose came at about 4 weeks and those whose second dose came at about 12 weeks were combined into one group, since spike-specific TCR depth and breadth did not differ between the two schedules. Vaccinee samples were obtained from the UK trials COV001 and COV002, which included a single-blind randomized controlled phase 2/3 trial of AZD1222 (ChAdOx1 nCoV-19) in healthy adults. Trial participant PBMC samples were collected at day 0 and day 28 after the second dose for TCRbeta chain sequencing.

The record originates from a study of T cell responses to AZD1222 COVID-19 vaccine (dated by TCRdb to about 2021). In the study overall: A total of approximately 240 trial participants underwent TCR sequencing, of whom approximately 200 had received two doses of AZD1222 and about 26 had received two doses of the MenACWY control vaccine. Enrollment into the trials was organized by age into subgroups of 18-55, 56-69 and 70-plus years, and those subgroups contained roughly 140, 27 and 60 TCR-sequenced participants, respectively. General study outcomes and caveats: Spike-specific TCR breadth and depth rose significantly after two AZD1222 doses compared with day 0 and with MenACWY recipients. In the small 56-69-year group, the increase in depth fell short of significance, most likely because of low power. No day 14 peak-response samples were available, so repertoires were characterized only after the peak T cell response. Reportedly, close to half of the unique spike-specific TCRs recognized epitopes lying outside the regions that are mutated in the B.1.351 and B.1.1.7 variants. The whole spike protein was spanned by vaccine-associated CD4 TCRs, and dominant responses were seen in regions 160-218 and 743-854. Participants were mostly white British, with more females than males. The authors suggested clonal diversity may have been underestimated. Only six AZD1222 recipients were SARS-CoV-2 seropositive at baseline, limiting conclusions about previously exposed vaccinees.

The CDR3 regions of human TCRbeta chains were subjected to immunosequencing. The study's processing was this. Repertoire TCRs were matched against a reference library of SARS-CoV-2-specific TCRs generated with the MIRA antigen-specificity platform. Breadth meant the fraction of unique TCRs that were SARS-CoV-2-associated, whereas depth meant the fraction of total T cells that were SARS-CoV-2-associated. Using the MIRA data, each spike-specific TCR was assigned both to the spike region to which the TCR was reactive and to a CD4 or CD8 class. Log10-transformed breadth and depth values were compared by one-way ANOVA with Sidak's multiple comparisons tests. TCRdb provides this immuneACCESS table in a form limited to in-frame rearrangements. Some clones are lacking; in checked studies, under half of them reflect an unresolved V gene, and why the rest are absent is not known. The V and J calls and clone size come from that table; D and trimming were worked out from the DNA. This sample has tens of thousands of clones in its table, and 85% to 90% of those were observed once. In total, the top ten clones hold approximately 5.2% of the sample.

Sample: peripheral blood, taken 28 days after the second AZD1222 dose. The sequence derives from an adult who received the AZD1222 COVID-19 vaccine. The chain couples TRBV6-1 to TRBJ1-1, with the identity of the D gene unclear. The CDR3 sequence is CASSELYGRGNTEAFF. The DNA sequence follows: TGTGCCAGCAGTGAATTGTATGGGCGGGGGAACACTGAAGCTTTCTTT.